The 8 T cell receptor beta chains listed next were all sequenced from one sample in a study of T cells in localized non-small cell lung cancer. Generated by immunoSEQ multiplex PCR, the TCRdb table keeps only in-frame clones and is missing some. The data hold about 82,000 clones, with less than 85% observed a single time. The specimen was PBMCs, collected before any cancer treatment. The receptor set was obtained from a man between 35 and 75 years old with stage II squamous cell lung carcinoma.

Comment on this clone: One end of the junction fails to match germline, which may point to a read error. The chain uses TRBV10-3 and TRBJ2-7; either TRBD1 or TRBD2 may supply D (5 bases each). The CDR3 has 12 residues. Germline V gives CDR1 ENHRY, CDR2 SYGVKD. The DNA for the CDR3 is TGTGCCATCCGTGAAACTGGGGGCGAGCAGTACTTC. It encodes CAIRETGGEQYF.

This clone was observed a single time. The V and J genes are TRBV7-2 and TRBJ2-3, with TRBD2 matching 12 bases. The J segment lost 2 bases and the V segment lost 6 bases, leaving 6 bases of the junction unmatched. Looked up from germline, CDR1 is SGHTA and CDR2 is FQGNSA. CDR3 length: 16 residues. CDR3 bases: TGTGCCAGCAGACCCGGACTAGCGGGGTCCACAGATACGCAGTATTTT. Residues: CASRPGLAGSTDTQYF.

This chain uses TRBV10-2 with TRBJ2-1; TRBD1 matches 7 bases. This CDR3 contains 14 residues. Germline V gene sequence: CDR1 WSHSY, CDR2 SAAADI. The V gene end was trimmed by 3 bases and the J gene end by 3 bases; junction bases not matched to a gene: 2. The CDR3 is CASSEQGNYNEQFF. The CDR3 DNA reads TGCGCCAGCAGTGAACAGGGGAACTACAATGAGCAGTTCTTC.

The chain links TRBV11-2 to TRBJ2-2, with 7 bases matching TRBD2. Per the germline V gene, CDR1 is SGHAT and CDR2 is FQNNGV. With 5 bases clipped from V and 6 bases from J, the junction kept 18 bases outside the gene matches. The CDR3 covers 18 residues. The CDR3 bases are TGTGCCAGCAGCCCCCCCTTGGCGGGAGTTACGAGGCCCGGGGAGCTGTTTTTT. Encoded protein: CASSPPLAGVTRPGELFF.

In DNA, the CDR3 is TGTGCCAGTAAGGGGAGGGCTGAAGCTTTCTTT. It specifies CASKGRAEAFF. The chain employs TRBV19 and TRBJ1-1, with D possibly TRBD1 on 5 matching bases. The CDR3 extends over 11 amino acids. Germline V lookup: CDR1 LNHDA, CDR2 SQIVND (reference sequence). V lost 7 bases to trimming and J lost 6 bases, with 9 bases between them.

The genes are TRBV18 and TRBJ2-1; 9 bases agree with TRBD2. The CDR3 is 15 residues long. Germline CDR1 and CDR2: KGHSH and LQKENI. J lost 6 bases, V lost 5 bases, and 8 bases had no gene match. For the CDR3, the DNA is TGTGCCAGCTCAATGCCGGGACTAGCAGGCAATGAGCAGTTCTTC. Translating it yields CASSMPGLAGNEQFF.

The genes are TRBV9 and TRBJ1-2; D might be TRBD1 (5 bases). V gave up 2 bases and J gave up 8 bases, with 13 bases separating them. The CDR3 has 13 amino acids. Germline V gene lookup returns CDR1 SGDLS and CDR2 YYNGEE. This CDR3 is CASSVSQGYGYTF. In nucleotides, the CDR3 is TGTGCCAGCAGCGTTTCTCAGGGCTACGGCTACACCTTC.

V gene TRBV28 combines with J gene TRBJ2-7, with 7 nucleotides matching TRBD1. The length of the CDR3 is 13 residues. The germline CDR1 and CDR2 sequences are MDHEN and SYDVKM. V shed 5 bases, J shed 2 bases, and the junction held 3 bases outside the gene matches. CDR3 sequence (DNA): TGTGCCAGCAGTCTGACAGGGCCCTACGAGCAGTACTTC. It specifies CASSLTGPYEQYF.